This TCR beta chain was obtained from a study of blood T cell repertoires in COVID-19. Original processing notes: Quantification of nucleated cells was approximated via reference gene primer amplification. This table comes from immunoSEQ multiplex PCR, and its TCRdb copy is limited to in-frame clones, with some not included. That table gives V, J and clone size, and the DNA gave D and trimming. The sample holds over 400,000 clones, 85% to 90% seen once. This CDR3 has 14 residues. The V end was cut by 5 bases, the J end by 5 bases, with 13 bases between. The germline gives CDR1 MNHEY, CDR2 SVGAGI. The V gene is TRBV6-5, the J gene TRBJ2-1, with D possibly TRBD1 on 6 matching bases. The receptor was isolated from a woman in her forties or fifties with COVID-19, enrolled during active disease. The sequenced material came from peripheral blood. Written as DNA, the CDR3 is TGTGCCAGCAGTAACGACAGGCTTGACAATGAGCAGTTCTTC. It encodes CASSNDRLDNEQFF.